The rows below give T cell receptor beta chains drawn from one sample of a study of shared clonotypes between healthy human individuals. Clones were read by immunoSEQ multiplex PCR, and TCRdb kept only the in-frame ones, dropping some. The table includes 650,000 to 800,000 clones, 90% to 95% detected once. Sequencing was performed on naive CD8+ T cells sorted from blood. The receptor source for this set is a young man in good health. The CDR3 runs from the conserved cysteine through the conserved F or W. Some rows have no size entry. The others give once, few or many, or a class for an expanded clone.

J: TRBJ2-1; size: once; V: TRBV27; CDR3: CASTGTEYNEQFF
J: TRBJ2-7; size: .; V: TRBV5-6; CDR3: CASSLAGQKYEQYF
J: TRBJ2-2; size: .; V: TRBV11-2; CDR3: CASSSPPGGSPPNTGELFF
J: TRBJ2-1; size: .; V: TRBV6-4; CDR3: CASSVGGYNEQFF
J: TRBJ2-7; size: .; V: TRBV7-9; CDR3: CAAEGTGGYEQYF
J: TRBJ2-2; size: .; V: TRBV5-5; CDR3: CASSLEPGHLNTGELFF
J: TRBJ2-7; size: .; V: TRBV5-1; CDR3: CASSDTGRENYEQYF
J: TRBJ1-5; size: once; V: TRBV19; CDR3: CAIGGGNQPQHF
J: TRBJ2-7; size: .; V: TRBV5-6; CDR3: CASSLRESNYEQYF
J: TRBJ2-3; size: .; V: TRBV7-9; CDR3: CASSPLTSGSSTDTQYF
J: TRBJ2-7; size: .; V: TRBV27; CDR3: CASSPQGALNEQYF
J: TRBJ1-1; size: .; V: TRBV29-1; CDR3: CSVQGVNTEAFF
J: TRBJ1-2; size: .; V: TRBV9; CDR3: CASRSSGTGTGYTF
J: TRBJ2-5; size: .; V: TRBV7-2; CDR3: CASSLRAGVLEETQYF
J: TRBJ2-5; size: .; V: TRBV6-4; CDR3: CASSEVGDRVNQETQYF
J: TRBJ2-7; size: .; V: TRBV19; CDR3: CASSKGLAVTYEQYF
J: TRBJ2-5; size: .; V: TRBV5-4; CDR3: CASSLYRGPETQYF
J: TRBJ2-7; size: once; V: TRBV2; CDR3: CASRDGLAGQEQYF
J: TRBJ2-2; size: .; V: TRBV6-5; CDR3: CASSVAGTGELFF
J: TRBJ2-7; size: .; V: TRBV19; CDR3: CASSIVGASYEQYF
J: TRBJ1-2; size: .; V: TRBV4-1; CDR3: CASSQEVGSNYGYTF
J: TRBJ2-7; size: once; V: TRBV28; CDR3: CASRGPLKRFVGYEQYF
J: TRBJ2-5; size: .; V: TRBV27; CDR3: CASSFSQSKTQYF
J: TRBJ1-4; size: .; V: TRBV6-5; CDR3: CASSQDRVYEKLFF
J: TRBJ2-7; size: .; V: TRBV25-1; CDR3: CASSRPGTVYEQYF
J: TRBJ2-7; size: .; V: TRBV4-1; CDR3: CASSTLIGQGYEQYF
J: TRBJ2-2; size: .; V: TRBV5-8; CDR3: CASGFGTGGEAGELFF
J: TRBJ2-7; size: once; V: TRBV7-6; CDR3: CASSPGNYEQYF
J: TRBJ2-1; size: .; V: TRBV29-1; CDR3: CSVEGQREVVNEQFF
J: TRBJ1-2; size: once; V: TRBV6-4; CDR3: CASRSPGPRSDYGYTF
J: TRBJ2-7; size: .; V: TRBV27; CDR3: CATRLASSSYEQYF
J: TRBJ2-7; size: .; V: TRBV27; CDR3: CASSFSIAGAYEQYF
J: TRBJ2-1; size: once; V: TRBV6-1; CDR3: CASSEAQSSGTSGRNEQFF
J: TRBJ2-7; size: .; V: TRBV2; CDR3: CASTGPTSYEQYF
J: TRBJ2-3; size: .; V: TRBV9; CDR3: CASSVGLSGSTDTQYF
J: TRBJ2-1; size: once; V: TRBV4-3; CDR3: CASSPLAGGYNEQFF
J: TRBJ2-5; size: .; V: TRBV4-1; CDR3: CASSIGTSGRGWETQYF
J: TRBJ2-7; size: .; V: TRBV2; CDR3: CASSEGQMIYEQYF
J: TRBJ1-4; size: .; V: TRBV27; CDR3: CASSAIFATNEKLFF
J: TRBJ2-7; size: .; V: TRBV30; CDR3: CAWSASGNKYF
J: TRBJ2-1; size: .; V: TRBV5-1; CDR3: CASSLIGGGRYNEQFF
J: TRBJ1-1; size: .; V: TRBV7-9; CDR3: CASSLVLGPTEAFF
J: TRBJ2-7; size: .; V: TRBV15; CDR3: CATSSGPGTVYEQYF
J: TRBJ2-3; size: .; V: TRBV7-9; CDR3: CASINAAVDTDTQYF
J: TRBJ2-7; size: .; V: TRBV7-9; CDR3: CASSHARERTYSYEQYF
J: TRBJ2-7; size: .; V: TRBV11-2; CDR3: CASSTGPSGEQYF
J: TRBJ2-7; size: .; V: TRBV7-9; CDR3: CASSSGGGDPYEQYF
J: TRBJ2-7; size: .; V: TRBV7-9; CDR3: CASSLPGAAYEQYF
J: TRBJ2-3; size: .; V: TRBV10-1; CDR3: CASSESSGLATDTQYF
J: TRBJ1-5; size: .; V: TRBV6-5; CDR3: CASTQSVRAGQPQHF
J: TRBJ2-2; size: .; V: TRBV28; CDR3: CASSLGASGNTGELFF